This T cell receptor beta chain was identified in a study of long-term antiretroviral therapy in people with HIV. Study-level results: Repertoire composition at all time points was dominated by clones that had expanded before ART. In HIV, the repertoires covered a tighter span of CDR3 lengths than in controls.

In regard to this clone: Its antigen remains unknown.

CDR3 length equals 13 residues. Germline CDR1 SNHLY, CDR2 FYNNEI. Between the trimmed V and J ends, which lost 7 bases and 5 bases, there was a span of 12 bases. This was the immunoSEQ v3.0 assay at survey level. The repertoire was sequenced with immunoSEQ multiplex PCR; TCRdb's copy has only in-frame clones and lacks some. Seen here are over 30,000 clones, roughly 77% observed once, and the top ten hold 3% to 4%. The V and J genes are TRBV2 and TRBJ1-5; perhaps TRBD1 as D (6 bases). The clonotype originates from a man aged 18-30 years with HIV. Material: unsorted PBMCs, obtained 1.9 years after starting antiretroviral therapy. The CDR3 loop reads CASNQGLDQPQHF. CDR3 in DNA: TGTGCCAGCAATCAGGGGCTAGATCAGCCCCAGCATTTT.